The entry below gives a single TCR beta chain sequence along with its context. Its antigen is not known. The sample originates from a study of OX40 agonist ivuxolimab in advanced cancers. About the research overall: Patients were dosed with the agonistic anti-OX40 (CD134) antibody ivuxolimab. General study results and limits: Expanded clones were, on average, more numerous among CD8+ T cells than CD4+.

CDR1 is SGHVS, CDR2 FQNEAQ, per germline. V lost 5 bases and J lost 1, with 9 bases in between. The length of the CDR3 is 14 residues. Generated by immunoSEQ multiplex PCR, the TCRdb table keeps only in-frame clones and is missing some. Among tens of thousands of clones listed, 88% were seen once. Blood was sampled at baseline, cycle 4 day 1, and cycle 7 day 1. The rearrangement links TRBV7-8 to TRBJ2-4, with D uncertain. The clonotype comes from an adult with an advanced solid tumor such as melanoma, head and neck, liver or kidney cancer. The specimen was CD4+ or CD8+ T cells sorted from blood, collected in a trial of the OX40 agonist ivuxolimab. In nucleotides, the CDR3 is TGTGCCAGCAGCCTACCGACGGCCAAAAACATTCAGTACTTC. Amino acid sequence: CASSLPTAKNIQYF.